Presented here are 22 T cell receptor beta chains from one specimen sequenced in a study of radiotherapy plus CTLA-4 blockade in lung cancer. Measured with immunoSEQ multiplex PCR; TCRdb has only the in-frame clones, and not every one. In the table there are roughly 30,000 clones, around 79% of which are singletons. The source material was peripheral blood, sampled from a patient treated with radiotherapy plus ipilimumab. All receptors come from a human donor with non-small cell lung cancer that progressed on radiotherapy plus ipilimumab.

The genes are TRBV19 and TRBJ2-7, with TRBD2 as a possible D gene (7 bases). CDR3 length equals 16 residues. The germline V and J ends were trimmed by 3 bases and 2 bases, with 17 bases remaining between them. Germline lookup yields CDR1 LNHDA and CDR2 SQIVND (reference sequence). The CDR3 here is CASSIGGTSGAYEQYF. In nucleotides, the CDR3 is TGTGCCAGTAGTATCGGGGGGACATCAGGGGCCTACGAGCAGTACTTC.

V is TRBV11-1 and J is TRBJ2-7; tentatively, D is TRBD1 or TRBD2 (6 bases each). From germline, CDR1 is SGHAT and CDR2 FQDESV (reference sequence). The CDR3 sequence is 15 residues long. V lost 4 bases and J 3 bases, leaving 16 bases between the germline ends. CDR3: CASSSDSAGFYEQYF. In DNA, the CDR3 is TGTGCCAGCAGCTCGGACAGTGCGGGGTTCTACGAGCAGTACTTC.

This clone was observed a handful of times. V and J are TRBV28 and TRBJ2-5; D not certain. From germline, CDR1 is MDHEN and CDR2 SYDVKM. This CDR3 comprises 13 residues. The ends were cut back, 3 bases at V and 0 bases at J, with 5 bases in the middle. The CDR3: CASSFPYQETQYF. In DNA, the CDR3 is TGTGCCAGCAGTTTTCCGTACCAAGAGACCCAGTACTTC.

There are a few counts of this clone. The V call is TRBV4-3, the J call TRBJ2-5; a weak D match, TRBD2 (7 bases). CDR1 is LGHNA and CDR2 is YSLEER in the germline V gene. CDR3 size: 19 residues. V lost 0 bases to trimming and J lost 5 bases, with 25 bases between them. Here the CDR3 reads CASSQESPPEGGPRETQYF. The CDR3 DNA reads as TGCGCCAGCAGCCAAGAAAGTCCACCGGAGGGGGGGCCTCGGGAGACCCAGTACTTC.

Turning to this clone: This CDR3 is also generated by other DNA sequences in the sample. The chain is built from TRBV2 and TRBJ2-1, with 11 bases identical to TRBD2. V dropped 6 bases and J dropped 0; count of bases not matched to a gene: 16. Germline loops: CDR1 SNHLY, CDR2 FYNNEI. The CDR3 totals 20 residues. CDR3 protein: CASRRSNSGGAGLSYNEQFF. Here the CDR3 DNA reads TGTGCCAGCAGGAGGTCAAATAGCGGGGGGGCGGGCCTCTCCTACAATGAGCAGTTCTTC. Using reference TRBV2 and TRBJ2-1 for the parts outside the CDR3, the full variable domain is EPEVTQTPSHQVTQMGQEVILRCVPISNHLYFYWYRQILGQKVEFLVSFYNNEISEKSEIFDDQFSVERPDGSNFTLKIRSTKLEDSAMYFCASRRSNSGGAGLSYNEQFFGPGTRLTVL.

CDR3: CASSPTSGGYNEQFF. The CDR3 DNA follows: TGTGCCAGCAGCCCTACTAGCGGTGGCTACAATGAGCAGTTCTTC. This rearrangement joins TRBV5-6 to TRBJ2-1; 8 bases match TRBD2. CDR3 length: 15 amino acids. Germline-derived CDR1 and CDR2 are SGHDT and YYEEEE. Germline trimming cut 4 bases from V and 3 bases from J; bases unmatched to any gene: 6.

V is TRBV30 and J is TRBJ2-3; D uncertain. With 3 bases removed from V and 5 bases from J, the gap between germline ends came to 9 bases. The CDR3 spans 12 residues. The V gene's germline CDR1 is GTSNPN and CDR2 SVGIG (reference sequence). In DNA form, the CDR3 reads TGTGCCTGGAGCCCCCTGGGAGATACGCAGTATTTT. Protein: CAWSPLGDTQYF.

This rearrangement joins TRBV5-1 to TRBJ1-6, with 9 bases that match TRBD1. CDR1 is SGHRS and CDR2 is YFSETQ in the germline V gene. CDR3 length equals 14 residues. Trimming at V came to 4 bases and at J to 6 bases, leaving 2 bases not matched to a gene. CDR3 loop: CASSGQGSNSPLHF. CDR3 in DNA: TGCGCCAGCAGCGGACAGGGGAGTAATTCACCCCTCCACTTT.

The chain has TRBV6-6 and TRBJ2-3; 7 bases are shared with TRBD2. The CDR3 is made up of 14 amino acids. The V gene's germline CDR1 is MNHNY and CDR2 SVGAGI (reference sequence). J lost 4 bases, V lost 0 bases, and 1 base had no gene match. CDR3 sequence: CASSYSGGSDTQYF. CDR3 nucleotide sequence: TGTGCCAGCAGTTACTCCGGGGGGTCAGATACGCAGTATTTT.

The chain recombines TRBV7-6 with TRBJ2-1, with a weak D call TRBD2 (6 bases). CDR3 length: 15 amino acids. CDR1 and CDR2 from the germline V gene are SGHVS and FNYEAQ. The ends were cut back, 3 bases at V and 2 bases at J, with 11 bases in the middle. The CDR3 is CASSLGGVPYNEQFF. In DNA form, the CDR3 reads TGTGCCAGCAGCTTGGGGGGAGTTCCCTACAATGAGCAGTTCTTC.

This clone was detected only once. CDR3 protein: CASSSGGGQGLYGYTF. The CDR3 nucleotides read TGCGCCAGCAGCTCAGGCGGGGGACAGGGCCTCTATGGCTACACCTTC. This chain connects TRBV5-1 to TRBJ1-2; TRBD1 matches at 9 bases. Germline CDR1 reads SGHRS; CDR2 reads YFSETQ. The CDR3 sequence is 16 residues long. Losses at the gene ends were 3 bases for V and 4 bases for J; bases not matched to a gene: 10.

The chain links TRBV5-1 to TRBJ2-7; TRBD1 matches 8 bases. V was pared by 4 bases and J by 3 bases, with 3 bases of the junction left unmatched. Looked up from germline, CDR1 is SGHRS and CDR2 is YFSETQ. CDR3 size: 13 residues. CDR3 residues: CASSDGQGYEQYF. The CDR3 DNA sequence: TGCGCCAGCAGCGACGGACAGGGCTACGAGCAGTACTTC.

CDR3 loop: CASGYKGVGSYGYTF. The CDR3 DNA follows: TGCGCCAGCGGTTATAAAGGGGTGGGTAGCTATGGCTACACCTTC. The chain has TRBV4-3 and TRBJ1-2, with D possibly being TRBD1 (5 bases). V was cut by 8 bases and J by 4 bases, with 20 bases left in between. Germline V gene lookup returns CDR1 LGHNA and CDR2 YSLEER. The CDR3 is 15 amino acids.

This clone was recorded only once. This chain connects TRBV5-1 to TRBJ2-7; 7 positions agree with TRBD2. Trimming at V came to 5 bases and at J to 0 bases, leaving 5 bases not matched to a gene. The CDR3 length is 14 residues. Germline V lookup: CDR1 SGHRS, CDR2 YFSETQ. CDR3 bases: TGCGCCAGCAGAGCGGGGCCCAGCTCCTACGAGCAGTACTTC. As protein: CASRAGPSSYEQYF.

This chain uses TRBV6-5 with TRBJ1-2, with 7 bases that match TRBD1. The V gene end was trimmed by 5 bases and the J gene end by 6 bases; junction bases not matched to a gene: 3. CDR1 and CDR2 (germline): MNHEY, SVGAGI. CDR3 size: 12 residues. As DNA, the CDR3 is TGTGCCAGCAGTGGGACAGTACATGGCTACACCTTC. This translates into CASSGTVHGYTF.

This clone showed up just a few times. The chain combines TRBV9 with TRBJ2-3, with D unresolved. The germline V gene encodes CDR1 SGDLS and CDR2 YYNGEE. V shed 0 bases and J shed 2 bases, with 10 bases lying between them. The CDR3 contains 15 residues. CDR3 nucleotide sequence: TGTGCCAGCAGCGTAGGTCCGGCGGACACAGATACGCAGTATTTT. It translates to CASSVGPADTDTQYF.

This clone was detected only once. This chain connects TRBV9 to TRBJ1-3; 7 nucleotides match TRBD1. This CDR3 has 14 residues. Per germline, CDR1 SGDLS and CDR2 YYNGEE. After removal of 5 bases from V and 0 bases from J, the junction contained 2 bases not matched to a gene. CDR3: CASRGDSSGNTIYF. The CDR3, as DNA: TGTGCCAGCAGGGGGGACAGCTCTGGAAACACCATATATTTT.

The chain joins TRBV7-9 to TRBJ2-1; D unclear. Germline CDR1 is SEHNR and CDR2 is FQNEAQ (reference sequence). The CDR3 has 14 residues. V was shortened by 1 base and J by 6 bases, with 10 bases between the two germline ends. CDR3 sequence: CASSLGYGANEQFF. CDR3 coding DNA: TGTGCCAGCAGCTTAGGGTACGGTGCCAATGAGCAGTTCTTC.

The CDR3 DNA is TGCGCCAGCAGCCCAGGGGCGGCGTATAATTCACCCCTCCACTTT. Encoded protein: CASSPGAAYNSPLHF. The chain recombines TRBV4-3 with TRBJ1-6; D is perhaps TRBD1 (6 bases). CDR3 length: 15 amino acids. With 4 bases removed from V and 4 bases from J, the gap between germline ends came to 11 bases. Germline V gene data show CDR1 as LGHNA and CDR2 as YSLEER.

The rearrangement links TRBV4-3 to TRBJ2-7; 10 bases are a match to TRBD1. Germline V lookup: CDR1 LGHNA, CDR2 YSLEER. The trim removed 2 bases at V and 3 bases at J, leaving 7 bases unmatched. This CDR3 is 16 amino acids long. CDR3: CASSQSVGDRGYEQYF. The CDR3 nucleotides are TGCGCCAGCAGCCAATCGGTGGGGGACAGGGGCTACGAGCAGTACTTC.

CDR3 DNA sequence: TGTGCCAGCAGCAAGGACCCCGGGGGCACTGAAGCTTTCTTT. Its translation: CASSKDPGGTEAFF. The rearrangement links TRBV11-2 to TRBJ1-1; possible D gene TRBD1, 5 bases. The V end lost 5 bases, the J end lost 4 bases, and 14 bases lay between the germline ends. CDR1 and CDR2 (germline): SGHAT, FQNNGV. The CDR3 runs to 14 residues.

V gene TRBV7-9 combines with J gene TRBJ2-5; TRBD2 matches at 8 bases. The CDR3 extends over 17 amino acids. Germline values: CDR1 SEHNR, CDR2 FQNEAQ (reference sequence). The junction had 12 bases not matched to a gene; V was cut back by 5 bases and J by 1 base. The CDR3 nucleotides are TGTGCCAGCAGCCTTGGGGTCCGGGAGGGCCCCCAAGAGACCCAGTACTTC. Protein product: CASSLGVREGPQETQYF.